This T cell receptor beta chain was found in a study of blood T cells in healthy people across ages. In the study overall: Through template switching, about one barcoded beta molecule was captured per two T cells, as measured in model experiments.

This clonotype showed up many times. Its matching antigen is unknown. Using a J-beta primer mix together with a sample-barcoded 5' primer, a second PCR was run for roughly 6 to 11 cycles. TCRdb redid the calling of the 5' RACE reads with MiXCR, one entry per CDR3 protein. Among hundreds of thousands of distinct CDR3 sequences listed, around 30% were seen once. The sample, about 10 milliliters of peripheral blood, was drawn from each donor. Germline lookup yields CDR1 KGHSH and CDR2 LQKENI. The CDR3 totals 13 residues. Trimming cost V 5 bases and J 6 bases, with 11 bases left between them. Regarding the study as a whole: Estimated diversity that came from one million T cells was considered an underestimate. Samples with more naive T cells showed higher observed beta diversity.

The sample was blood. The receptor comes from a woman older than 75 in good health. The chain joins TRBV18 to TRBJ2-1; D perhaps matches TRBD1 (6 bases). The CDR3 loop reads CASSTGTPNEQFF. CDR3 sequence (DNA): TGTGCCAGCTCAACTGGGACACCCAATGAGCAGTTCTTC.